This entry lists 10 T cell receptor beta chains sequenced from one sample in a study of vaccination and CD4 T cells after COVID-19. Sequencing of DNA taken from cultured CD4+ T cells relied on the Oncomine TCR Beta short-read assay. TCRdb called the PCR reads again in MiXCR, with one record for every CDR3 protein. The sample includes about 7,500 distinct CDR3 sequences, under 55% of them seen just once. These receptors are not linked to any known antigen. This sample's treatment: approximately nine-day PBMC culture with coronavirus spike peptide pools or control peptides (ViraFEST assay). One should note that the unexposed donor's CD4+ T cells were collected before the COVID-19 pandemic (2011-2018). Sequencing used CD4+ T cells from blood, cultured in vitro. The origin of the receptors is a human donor in good health.

The J gene is TRBJ2-7, the V gene TRBV7-6, with 10 bases aligning to TRBD2. Germline lookup yields CDR1 SGHVS and CDR2 FNYEAQ. The CDR3 has 15 residues. The V segment lost 5 bases and the J segment 4 bases; nucleotides outside the gene matches: 8. CDR3 sequence: CASSPMGTSAYEQYF. The CDR3 region has the DNA TGTGCCAGCAGCCCTATGGGGACTAGCGCGTACGAGCAGTACTTC.

The chain combines TRBV10-3 with TRBJ2-6, with D perhaps TRBD2 (6 bases). Germline CDR1 and CDR2: ENHRY and SYGVKD. CDR3 length: 18 amino acids. The V end was cut by 2 bases, the J end by 0 bases, with 14 bases between. CDR3 region: CAISEGEEFSSGANVLTF. CDR3 sequence (DNA): TGTGCCATCAGTGAGGGGGAGGAATTCAGCTCTGGGGCCAACGTCCTGACTTTC.

A few counts support this clonotype. The chain combines TRBV6-5 with TRBJ2-1, with 10 bases fitting TRBD2. In germline, CDR1 is MNHEY, CDR2 SVGAGI. The CDR3 totals 15 residues. Losses at the gene ends were 3 bases for V and 7 bases for J; bases not matched to a gene: 6. The CDR3 loop is CASSYWASGGNEQFF. DNA for the CDR3: TGTGCCAGCAGTTATTGGGCTAGCGGGGGTAATGAGCAGTTCTTC.

The rearrangement joins TRBV20-1 to TRBJ1-1; TRBD1 might be the D (5 bases). Trimming cost V 4 bases and J 1 base, with 7 bases left between them. Germline CDR1 reads DFQATT; CDR2 reads SNEGSKA (reference sequence). The CDR3 is made up of 12 amino acids. CDR3 loop: CSAKQANTEAFF. The CDR3 DNA reads as TGCAGTGCTAAACAGGCGAACACTGAAGCTTTCTTT.

V gene TRBV18 combines with J gene TRBJ1-2, with 8 positions matching TRBD1. V was clipped by 5 bases and J by 6 bases; unmatched bases: 8. The CDR3 contains 14 residues. Germline loops: CDR1 KGHSH, CDR2 LQKENI. The chain's CDR3 is CASSTTDREDGYTF. The CDR3 DNA follows: TGTGCCAGCTCAACGACGGACAGGGAAGATGGCTACACCTTC.

The chain links TRBV5-4 to TRBJ2-1, with TRBD2 matching over 8 bases. The length of the CDR3 is 15 residues. In germline, CDR1 is SGHNT, CDR2 YYREEE (reference sequence). With V trimmed by 2 bases and J by 4 bases, 5 bases remained unmatched. CDR3 region: CASSFVAGPYNEQFF. Here the CDR3 DNA reads TGTGCCAGCAGCTTTGTAGCGGGGCCATACAATGAGCAGTTCTTC.

This chain's CDR3 is CASLSGVTDTQYF. The CDR3 DNA follows: TGTGCCAGCCTTTCAGGGGTCACAGATACGCAGTATTTT. This chain joins TRBV27 and TRBJ2-3, with D maybe TRBD1 (6 bases). This CDR3 comprises 13 residues. The V gene's germline CDR1 is MNHEY and CDR2 SMNVEV (reference sequence). Trimming took off 8 bases at V and 2 bases at J, with 11 bases between the two ends.

This clonotype has a handful of counts. This chain links TRBV19 with TRBJ1-2; no definite D call. The V gene lost 10 bases and the J gene lost 3 bases, with 9 bases spanning the gap. Germline V CDR1 and CDR2: LNHDA, SQIVND (reference sequence). The CDR3 covers 11 residues. The CDR3 sequence is CATSWDYGYTF. The CDR3 DNA follows: TGTGCCACCTCATGGGACTATGGCTACACCTTC.

The chain joins TRBV5-1 to TRBJ1-1, with a tentative D call TRBD1 (6 bases). Germline V gene data show CDR1 as SGHRS and CDR2 as YFSETQ. This CDR3 comprises 13 residues. Trimming pared 1 base from V and 10 bases from J, leaving 14 bases between. CDR3 amino acids: CASSLYRGSLAFF. The CDR3 coding sequence is TGCGCCAGCAGCTTGTATAGGGGGAGTTTAGCTTTCTTT. The full variable domain, its missing parts supplied by reference TRBV5-1 and TRBJ1-1, is KAGVTQTPRYLIKTRGQQVTLSCSPISGHRSVSWYQQTPGQGLQFLFEYFSETQRNKGNFPGRFSGRQFSNSRSEMNVSTLELGDSALYLCASSLYRGSLAFFGQGTRLTVV.

This clonotype has just a few counts. V gene TRBV19 combines with J gene TRBJ1-6; D call uncertain. V lost 2 bases to trimming and J lost 7 bases, with 3 bases between them. The CDR3 length is 12 residues. Germline V gene data show CDR1 as LNHDA and CDR2 as SQIVND (reference sequence). The chain's CDR3 is CASSIQNSPLHF. As DNA, the CDR3 is TGTGCCAGTAGTATACAGAATTCACCCCTCCACTTT.